This T cell receptor beta chain was captured in a study of OX40 agonist ivuxolimab in advanced cancers. As for the study in general: Melanoma, hepatocellular carcinoma, head and neck or renal cell cancer occurred in dose-escalation patients. Participants averaged roughly 60 years of age (range about 23 to 90) and were around 80% male.

Trimming cost V 5 bases and J 5 bases, with 15 bases left between them. From germline, CDR1 is KGHSH and CDR2 LQKENI. The CDR3 covers 15 residues. General observations from the study: Dosing at 0.1 to 3.0 mg/kg was accompanied by clonal expansion of CD4+ and CD8+ blood T cells by week 6.

The protocol was immunoSEQ multiplex PCR, while the TCRdb copy is restricted to in-frame clones and leaves out a portion. Of more than 45,000 clones in the sample, less than 85% were seen once. This clone was observed a handful of times. What it recognizes is unknown. Sequenced here: CD4+ or CD8+ T cells sorted from blood, sampled in a trial of the OX40 agonist ivuxolimab. The clonotype comes from an adult with an advanced solid tumor such as melanoma, head and neck, liver or kidney cancer. This sequence joins TRBV18 and TRBJ1-4, with D tentatively TRBD1 (5 bases). This CDR3 reads CASSDPARVNEKLFF. CDR3 DNA sequence: TGTGCCAGCTCAGACCCGGCCAGGGTGAATGAAAAACTGTTTTTT.